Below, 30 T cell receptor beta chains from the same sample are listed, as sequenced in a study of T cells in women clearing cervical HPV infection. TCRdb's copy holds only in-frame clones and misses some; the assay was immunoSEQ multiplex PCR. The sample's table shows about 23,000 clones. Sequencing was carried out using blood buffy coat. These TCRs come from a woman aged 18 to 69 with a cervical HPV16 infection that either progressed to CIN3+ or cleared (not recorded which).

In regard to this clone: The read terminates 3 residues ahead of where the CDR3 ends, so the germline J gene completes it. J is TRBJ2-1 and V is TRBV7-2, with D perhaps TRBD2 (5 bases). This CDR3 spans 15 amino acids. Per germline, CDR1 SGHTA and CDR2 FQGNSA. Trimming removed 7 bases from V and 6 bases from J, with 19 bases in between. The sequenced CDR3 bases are TGTGCCAGCACCAGATCGTTGGACTCATCCAATGAG. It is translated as CASTRSLDSSNE. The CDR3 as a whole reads CASTRSLDSSNEQFF. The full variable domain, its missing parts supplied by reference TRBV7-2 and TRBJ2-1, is GAGVSQSPSNKVTEKGKDVELRCDPISGHTALYWYRQSLGQGLEFLIYFQGNSAPDKSGLPSDRFSAERTGGSVSTLTIQRTQQEDSAVYLCASTRSLDSSNEQFFGPGTRLTVL.

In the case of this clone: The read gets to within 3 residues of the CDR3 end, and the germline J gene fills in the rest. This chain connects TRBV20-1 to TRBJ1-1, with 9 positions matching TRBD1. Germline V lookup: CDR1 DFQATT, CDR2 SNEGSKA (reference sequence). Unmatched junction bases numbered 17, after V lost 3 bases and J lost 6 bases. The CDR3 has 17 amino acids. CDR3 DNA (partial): TGCAGTGCTAGGGGGGACAGGGATACCATCGAAACCCCTGAA. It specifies CSARGDRDTIETPE. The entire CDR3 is CSARGDRDTIETPEAFF.

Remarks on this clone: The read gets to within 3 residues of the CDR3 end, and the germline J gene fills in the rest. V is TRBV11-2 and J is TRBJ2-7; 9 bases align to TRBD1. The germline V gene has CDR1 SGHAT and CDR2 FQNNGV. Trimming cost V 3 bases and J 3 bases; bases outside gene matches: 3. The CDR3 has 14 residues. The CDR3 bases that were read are TGTGCCAGCAGCTTGGGGACAGGGAACTACGAG. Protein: CASSLGTGNYE. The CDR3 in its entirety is CASSLGTGNYEQYF.

This CDR3 reads CASRGTGGSYEQYF. The CDR3 bases that were read are TGTGCCAGCAGGGGGACAGGGGGCTCCTACGAG. The chain links TRBV28 to TRBJ2-7; 11 positions agree with TRBD1. The DNA ends 3 residues before the CDR3 does, and the rest of the CDR3 is filled in from the germline J gene. Germline CDR1 reads MDHEN; CDR2 reads SYDVKM. The CDR3 is 14 amino acids. J lost 0 bases, V lost 6 bases, and 1 base had no gene match.

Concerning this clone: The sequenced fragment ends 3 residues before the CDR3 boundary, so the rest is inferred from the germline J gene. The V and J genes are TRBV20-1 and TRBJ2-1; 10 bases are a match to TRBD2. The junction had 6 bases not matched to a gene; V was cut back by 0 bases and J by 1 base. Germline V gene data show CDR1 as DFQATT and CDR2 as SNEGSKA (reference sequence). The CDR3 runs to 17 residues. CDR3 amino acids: CSARDGRGLASYNEQFF. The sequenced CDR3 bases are TGCAGTGCTAGAGATGGTCGGGGACTAGCGTCCTACAATGAG.

This CDR3 reads CSVEGLGGLADYEQYF. CDR3 DNA, as far as it was read: TGCAGCGTTGAAGGTCTGGGGGGTCTAGCGGATTACGAG. The rearrangement joins TRBV29-1 to TRBJ2-7, with 7 bases lining up with TRBD2. The CDR3 end is not reached by the read, which stops 3 residues before it; the germline J gene fills it in. This CDR3 region has 16 residues. After removal of 1 base from V and 4 bases from J, the junction contained 13 bases not matched to a gene. CDR1 is SQVTM and CDR2 is ANQGSEA in the germline V gene.

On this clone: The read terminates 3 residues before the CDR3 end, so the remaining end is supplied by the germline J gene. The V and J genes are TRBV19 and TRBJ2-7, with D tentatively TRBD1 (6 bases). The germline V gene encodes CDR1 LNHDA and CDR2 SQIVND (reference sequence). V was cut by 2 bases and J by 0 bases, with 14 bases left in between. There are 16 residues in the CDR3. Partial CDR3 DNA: TGTGCCAGTAGTATATTAGGGACATCGAGCTCCTACGAG. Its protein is CASSILGTSSSYE. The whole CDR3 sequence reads CASSILGTSSSYEQYF. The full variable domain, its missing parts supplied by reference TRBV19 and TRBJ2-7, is DGGITQSPKYLFRKEGQNVTLSCEQNLNHDAMYWYRQDPGQGLRLIYYSQIVNDFQKGDIAEGYSVSREKKESFPLTVTSAQKNPTAFYLCASSILGTSSSYEQYFGPGTRLTVT.

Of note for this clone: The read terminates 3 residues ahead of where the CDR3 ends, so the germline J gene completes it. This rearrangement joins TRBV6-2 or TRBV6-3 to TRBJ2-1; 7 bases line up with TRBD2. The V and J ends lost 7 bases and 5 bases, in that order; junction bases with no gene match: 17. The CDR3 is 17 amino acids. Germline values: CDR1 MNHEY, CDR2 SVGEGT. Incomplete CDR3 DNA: TGTGCCAGCACCAAACAAGGGAGCGGGACCATAAACAATGAG. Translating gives CASTKQGSGTINNE. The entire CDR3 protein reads CASTKQGSGTINNEQFF.

The sequenced part of the CDR3 DNA is TGTGCCAGTAGCCAACCATCGGGTTCCTACAATGAG. Translation gives CASSQPSGSYNE. The entire CDR3 reads CASSQPSGSYNEQFF. This chain joins TRBV19 and TRBJ2-1, with D uncertain. The CDR3 extends 3 residues past the end of the read, so its final part is completed from the germline J gene. The germline gives CDR1 LNHDA, CDR2 SQIVND (reference sequence). Trimming removed 6 bases at V and 1 base at J, with 13 bases between. The CDR3 sequence is 15 residues long.

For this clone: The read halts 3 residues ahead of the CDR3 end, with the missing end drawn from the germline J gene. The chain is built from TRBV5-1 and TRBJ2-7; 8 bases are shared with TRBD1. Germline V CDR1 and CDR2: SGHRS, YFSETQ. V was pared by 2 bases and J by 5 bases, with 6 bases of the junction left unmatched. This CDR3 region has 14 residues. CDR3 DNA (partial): TGCGCCAGCAGCTTTACGGACAGGGACCACGAG. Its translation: CASSFTDRDHE. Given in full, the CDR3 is CASSFTDRDHEQYF.

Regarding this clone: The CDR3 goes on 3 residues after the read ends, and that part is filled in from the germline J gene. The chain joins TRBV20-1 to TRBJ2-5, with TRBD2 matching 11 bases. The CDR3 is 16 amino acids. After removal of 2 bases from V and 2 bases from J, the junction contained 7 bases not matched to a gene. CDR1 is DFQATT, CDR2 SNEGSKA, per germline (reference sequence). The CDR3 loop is CSARNLAGGDQETQYF. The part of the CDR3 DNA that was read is TGCAGTGCTAGAAATCTAGCGGGGGGCGATCAAGAGACC.

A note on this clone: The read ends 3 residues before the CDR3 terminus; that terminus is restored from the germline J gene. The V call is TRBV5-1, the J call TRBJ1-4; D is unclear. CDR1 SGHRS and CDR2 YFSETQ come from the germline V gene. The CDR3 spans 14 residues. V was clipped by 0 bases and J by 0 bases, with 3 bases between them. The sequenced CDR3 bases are TGCGCCAGCAGCTTGGCAGCAACTAATGAAAAA. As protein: CASSLAATNEK. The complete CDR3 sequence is CASSLAATNEKLFF.

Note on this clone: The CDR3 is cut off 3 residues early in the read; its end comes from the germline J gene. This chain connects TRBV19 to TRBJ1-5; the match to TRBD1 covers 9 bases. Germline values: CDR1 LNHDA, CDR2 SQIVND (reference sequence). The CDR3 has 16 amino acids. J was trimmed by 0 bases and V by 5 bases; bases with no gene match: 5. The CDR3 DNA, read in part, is TGTGCCAGTAGTGCGACAGGGGGGTATAGCAATCAGCCC. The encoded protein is CASSATGGYSNQP. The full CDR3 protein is CASSATGGYSNQPQHF.

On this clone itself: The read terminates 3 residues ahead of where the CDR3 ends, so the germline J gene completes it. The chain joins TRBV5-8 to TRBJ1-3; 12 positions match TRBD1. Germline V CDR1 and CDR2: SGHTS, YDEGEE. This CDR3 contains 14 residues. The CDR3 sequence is CASTLPGTGGYIYF. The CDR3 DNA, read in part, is TGTGCCAGCACCTTACCCGGGACAGGGGGCTAT.

CDR3 DNA (partial): TGTGCCAGCAGCTATGACAGATTAACGGACAATGAG. Translated, it gives CASSYDRLTDNE. The entire CDR3 protein is CASSYDRLTDNEQFF. The V call is TRBV7-3, the J call TRBJ2-1; D may be TRBD1 (5 bases). The read ends 3 residues before the CDR3 terminus; that terminus is restored from the germline J gene. The germline V gene encodes CDR1 SGHTA and CDR2 FQGTGA. CDR3 length: 15 amino acids. Trimming cost V 4 bases and J 5 bases, with 15 bases left between them.

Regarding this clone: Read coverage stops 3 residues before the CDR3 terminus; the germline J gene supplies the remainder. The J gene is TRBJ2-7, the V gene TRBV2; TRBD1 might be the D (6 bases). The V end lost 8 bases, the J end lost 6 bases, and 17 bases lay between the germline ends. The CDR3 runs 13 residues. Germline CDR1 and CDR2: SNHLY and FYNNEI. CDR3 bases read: TGTGCCAGCTCGAGGCAGACAGGCGTCGAG. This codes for CASSRQTGVE. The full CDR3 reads CASSRQTGVEQYF.

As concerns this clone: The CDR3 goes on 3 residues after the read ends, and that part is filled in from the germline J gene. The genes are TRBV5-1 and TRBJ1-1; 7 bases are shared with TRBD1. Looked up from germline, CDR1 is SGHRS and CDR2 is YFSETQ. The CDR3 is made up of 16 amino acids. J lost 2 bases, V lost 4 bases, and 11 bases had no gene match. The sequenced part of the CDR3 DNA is TGCGCCAGCAGCCACCAGACAGGGACAAAAAACACTGAA. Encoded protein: CASSHQTGTKNTE. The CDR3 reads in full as CASSHQTGTKNTEAFF.

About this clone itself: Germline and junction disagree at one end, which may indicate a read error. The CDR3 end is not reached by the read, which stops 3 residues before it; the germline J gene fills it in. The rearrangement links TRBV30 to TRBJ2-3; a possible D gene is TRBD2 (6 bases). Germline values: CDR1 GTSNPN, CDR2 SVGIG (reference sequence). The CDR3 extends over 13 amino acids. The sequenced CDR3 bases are TGTGCCTGGGCGGGAACTAGCATAGATACG. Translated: CAWAGTSIDT. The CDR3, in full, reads CAWAGTSIDTQYF.

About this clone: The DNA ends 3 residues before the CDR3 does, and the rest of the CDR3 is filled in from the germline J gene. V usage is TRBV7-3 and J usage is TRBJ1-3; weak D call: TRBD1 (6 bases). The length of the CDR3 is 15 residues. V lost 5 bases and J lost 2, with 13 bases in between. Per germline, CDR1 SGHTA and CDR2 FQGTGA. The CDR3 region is CASSTQGGPGNTIYF. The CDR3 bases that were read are TGTGCCAGCAGCACACAGGGCGGGCCTGGAAACACC.

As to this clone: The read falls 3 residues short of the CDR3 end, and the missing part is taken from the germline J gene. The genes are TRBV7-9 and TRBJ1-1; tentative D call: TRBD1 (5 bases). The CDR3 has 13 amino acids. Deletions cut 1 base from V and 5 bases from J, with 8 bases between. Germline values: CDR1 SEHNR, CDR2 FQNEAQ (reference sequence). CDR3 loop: CASSLVQGTEAFF. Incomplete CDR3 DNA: TGTGCCAGCAGCTTAGTGCAGGGAACTGAA.

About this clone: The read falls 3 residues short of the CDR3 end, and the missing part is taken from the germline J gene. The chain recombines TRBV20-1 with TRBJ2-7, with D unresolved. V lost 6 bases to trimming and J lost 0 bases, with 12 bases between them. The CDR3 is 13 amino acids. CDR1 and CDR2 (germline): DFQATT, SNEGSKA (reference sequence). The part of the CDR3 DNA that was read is TGCAGTGCCGAACTGCAGGACTCCTACGAG. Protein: CSAELQDSYE. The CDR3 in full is CSAELQDSYEQYF.

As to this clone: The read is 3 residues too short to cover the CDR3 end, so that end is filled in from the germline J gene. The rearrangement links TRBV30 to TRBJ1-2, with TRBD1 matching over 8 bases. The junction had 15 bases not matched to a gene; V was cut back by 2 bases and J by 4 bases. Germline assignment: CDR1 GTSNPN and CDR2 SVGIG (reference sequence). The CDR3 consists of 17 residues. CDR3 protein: CAWSIRDRGFLAYGYTF. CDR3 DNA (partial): TGTGCCTGGAGTATTCGAGACAGGGGCTTTTTAGCCTATGGC. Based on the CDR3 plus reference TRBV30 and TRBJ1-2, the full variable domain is SQTIHQWPATLVQPVGSPLSLECTVEGTSNPNLYWYRQAAGRGLQLLFYSVGIGQISSEVPQNLSASRPQDRQFILSSKKLLLSDSGFYLCAWSIRDRGFLAYGYTFGSGTRLTVV.

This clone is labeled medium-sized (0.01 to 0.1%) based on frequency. The sequenced part of the CDR3 DNA is TGTGCCAGCTCACCTCGCCCAGAAGATGAAAAA. Translation: CASSPRPEDEK. The entire CDR3 protein reads CASSPRPEDEKLFF. This rearrangement joins TRBV18 to TRBJ1-4; D unresolved. The missing CDR3 end, 3 residues past where the read stops, is filled in from the germline J gene. This CDR3 has 14 amino acids. Germline lookup yields CDR1 KGHSH and CDR2 LQKENI. The ends were cut back, 3 bases at V and 6 bases at J, with 11 bases in the middle.

The CDR3 spells CASSLRGQGYEQYF. The part of the CDR3 DNA that was read is TGTGCCAGCAGCCTACGCGGACAGGGCTACGAG. The V and J genes are TRBV7-9 and TRBJ2-7, with 8 bases that match TRBD1. Read coverage stops 3 residues before the CDR3 terminus; the germline J gene supplies the remainder. J lost 3 bases, V lost 5 bases, and 6 bases had no gene match. This CDR3 contains 14 residues. Germline V lookup: CDR1 SEHNR, CDR2 FQNEAQ (reference sequence).

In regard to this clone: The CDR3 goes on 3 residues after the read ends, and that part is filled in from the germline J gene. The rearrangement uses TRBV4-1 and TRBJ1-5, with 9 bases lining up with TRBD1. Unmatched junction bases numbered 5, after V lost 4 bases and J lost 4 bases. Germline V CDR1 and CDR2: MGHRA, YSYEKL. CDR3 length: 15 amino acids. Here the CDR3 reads CASSPVDRGNQPQHF. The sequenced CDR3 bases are TGCGCCAGCAGCCCCGTGGACAGGGGTAATCAGCCC.

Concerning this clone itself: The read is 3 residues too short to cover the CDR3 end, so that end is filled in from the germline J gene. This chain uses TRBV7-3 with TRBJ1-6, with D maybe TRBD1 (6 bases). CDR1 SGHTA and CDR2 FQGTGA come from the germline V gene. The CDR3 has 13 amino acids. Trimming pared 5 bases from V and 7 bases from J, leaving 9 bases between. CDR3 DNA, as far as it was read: TGTGCCAGCAGCCAAGGACAGAATTCACCC. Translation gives CASSQGQNSP. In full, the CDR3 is CASSQGQNSPLHF.

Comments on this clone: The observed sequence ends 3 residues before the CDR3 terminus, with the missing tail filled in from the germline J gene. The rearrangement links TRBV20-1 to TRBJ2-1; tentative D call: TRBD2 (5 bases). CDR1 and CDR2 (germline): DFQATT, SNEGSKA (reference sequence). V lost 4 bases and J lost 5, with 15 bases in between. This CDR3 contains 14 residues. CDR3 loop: CSANTRSHHNEQFF. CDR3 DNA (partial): TGCAGTGCTAATACTAGAAGTCACCACAATGAG.

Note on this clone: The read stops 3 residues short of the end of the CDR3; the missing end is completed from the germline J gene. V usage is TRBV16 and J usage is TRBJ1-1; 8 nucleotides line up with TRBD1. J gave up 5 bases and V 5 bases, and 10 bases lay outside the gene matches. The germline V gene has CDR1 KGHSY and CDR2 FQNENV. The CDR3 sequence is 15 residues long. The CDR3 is CASSSTGQGLTEAFF. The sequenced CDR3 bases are TGTGCCAGCAGCTCTACCGGACAGGGATTAACTGAA.

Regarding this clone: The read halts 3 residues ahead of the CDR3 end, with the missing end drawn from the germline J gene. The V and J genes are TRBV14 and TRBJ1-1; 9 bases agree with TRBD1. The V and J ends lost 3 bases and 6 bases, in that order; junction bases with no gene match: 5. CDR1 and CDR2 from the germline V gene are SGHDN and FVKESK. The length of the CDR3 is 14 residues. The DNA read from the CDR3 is TGTGCCAGCAGCCAGACAGGGGGTAGGCCTGAA. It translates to CASSQTGGRPE. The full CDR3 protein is CASSQTGGRPEAFF.

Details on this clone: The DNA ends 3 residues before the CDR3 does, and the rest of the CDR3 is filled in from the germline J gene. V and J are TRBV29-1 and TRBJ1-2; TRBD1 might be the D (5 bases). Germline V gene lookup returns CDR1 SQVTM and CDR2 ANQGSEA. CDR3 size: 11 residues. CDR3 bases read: TGCAGCGTTGGGGGGGGTTACGAC. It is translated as CSVGGGYD. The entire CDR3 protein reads CSVGGGYDYTF.